This T cell receptor (beta chain) was found in a study of blood T cell repertoires in COVID-19. Study-level background: The samples span acute and convalescent COVID-19 from the United States, Italy and Spain. The cDNA or gDNA used as material had been derived from T cells, B-cell-depleted T cells, or PBMCs.

This CDR3 spans 15 amino acids. V lost 4 bases to trimming and J lost 8 bases, with 17 bases between them. Germline CDR1 reads SGHVS; CDR2 reads FQNEAQ. Original analysis: Amplifying reference gene primers gave estimates of nucleated cell counts. Some clones are missing from TCRdb's copy, which holds only in-frame ones; the method was immunoSEQ multiplex PCR. The D gene and trimming were derived from the DNA, and the V and J assignments and clone size from that table. The table shows roughly 170,000 clones, with about 85% occurring only once. The chain is built from TRBV7-8 and TRBJ1-4; D uncertain. The sample taken for sequencing was peripheral blood. The sequence was collected from a man between 60 and 70 years old who had recovered from COVID-19. The CDR3 region is CASSSWPPTGEKLFF. CDR3 in DNA: TGTGCCAGCAGCTCCTGGCCCCCAACCGGGGAAAAACTGTTTTTT.